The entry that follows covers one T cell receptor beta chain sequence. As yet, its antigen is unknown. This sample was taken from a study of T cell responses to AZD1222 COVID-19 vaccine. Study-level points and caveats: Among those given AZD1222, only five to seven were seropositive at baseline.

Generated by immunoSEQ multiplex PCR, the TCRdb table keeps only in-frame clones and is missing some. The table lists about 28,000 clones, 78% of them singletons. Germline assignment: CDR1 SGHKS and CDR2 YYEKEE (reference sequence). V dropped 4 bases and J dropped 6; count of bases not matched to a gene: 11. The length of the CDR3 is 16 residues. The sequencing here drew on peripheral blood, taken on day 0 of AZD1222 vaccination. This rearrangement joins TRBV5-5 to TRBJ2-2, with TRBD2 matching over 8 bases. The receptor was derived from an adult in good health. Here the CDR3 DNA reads TGTGCCAGCAGCGCGACTAGCGCGGAGCCACCCGGGGAGCTGTTTTTT. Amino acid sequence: CASSATSAEPPGELFF.